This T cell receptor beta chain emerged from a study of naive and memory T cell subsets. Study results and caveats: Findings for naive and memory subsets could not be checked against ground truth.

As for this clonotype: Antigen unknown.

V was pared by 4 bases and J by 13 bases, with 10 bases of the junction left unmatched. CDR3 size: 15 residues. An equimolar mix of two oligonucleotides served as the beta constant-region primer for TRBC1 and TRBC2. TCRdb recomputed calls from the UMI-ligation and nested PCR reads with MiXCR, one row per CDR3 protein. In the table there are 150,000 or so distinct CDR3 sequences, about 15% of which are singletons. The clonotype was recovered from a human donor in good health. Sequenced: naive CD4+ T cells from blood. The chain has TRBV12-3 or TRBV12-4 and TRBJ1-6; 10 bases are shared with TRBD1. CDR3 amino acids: CASSSRDRGLGPLHF. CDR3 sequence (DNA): TGTGCCAGCAGTTCCCGGGACAGGGGTTTGGGTCCCCTCCACTTT.